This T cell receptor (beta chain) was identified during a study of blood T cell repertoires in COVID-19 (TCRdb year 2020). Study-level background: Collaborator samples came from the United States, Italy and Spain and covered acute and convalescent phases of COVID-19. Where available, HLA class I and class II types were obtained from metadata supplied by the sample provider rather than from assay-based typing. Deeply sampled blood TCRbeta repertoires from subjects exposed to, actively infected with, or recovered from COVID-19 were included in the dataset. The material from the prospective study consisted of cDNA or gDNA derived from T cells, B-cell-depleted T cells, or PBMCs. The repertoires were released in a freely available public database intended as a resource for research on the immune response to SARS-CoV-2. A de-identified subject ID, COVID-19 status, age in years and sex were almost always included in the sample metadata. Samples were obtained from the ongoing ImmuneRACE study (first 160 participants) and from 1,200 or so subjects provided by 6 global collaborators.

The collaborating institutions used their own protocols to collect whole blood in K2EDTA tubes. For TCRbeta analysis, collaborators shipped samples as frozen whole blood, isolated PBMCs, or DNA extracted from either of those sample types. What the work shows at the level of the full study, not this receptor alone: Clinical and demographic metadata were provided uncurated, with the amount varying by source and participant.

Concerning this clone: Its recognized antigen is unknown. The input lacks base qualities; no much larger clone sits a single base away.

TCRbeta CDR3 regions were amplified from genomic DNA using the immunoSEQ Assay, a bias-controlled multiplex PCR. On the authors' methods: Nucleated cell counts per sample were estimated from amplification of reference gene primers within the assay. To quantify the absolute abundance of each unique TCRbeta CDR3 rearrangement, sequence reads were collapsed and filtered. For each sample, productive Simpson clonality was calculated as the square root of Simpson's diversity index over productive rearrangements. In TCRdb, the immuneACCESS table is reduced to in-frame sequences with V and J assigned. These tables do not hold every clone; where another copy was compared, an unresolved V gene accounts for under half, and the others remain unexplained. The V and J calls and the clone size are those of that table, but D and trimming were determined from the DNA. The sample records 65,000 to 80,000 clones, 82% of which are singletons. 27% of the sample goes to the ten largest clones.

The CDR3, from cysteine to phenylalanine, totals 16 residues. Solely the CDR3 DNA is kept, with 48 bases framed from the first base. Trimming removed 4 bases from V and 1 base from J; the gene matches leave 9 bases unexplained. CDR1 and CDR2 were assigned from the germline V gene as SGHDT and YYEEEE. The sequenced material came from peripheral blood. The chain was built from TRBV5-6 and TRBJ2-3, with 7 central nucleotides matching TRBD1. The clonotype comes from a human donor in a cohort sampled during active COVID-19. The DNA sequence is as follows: TGTGCCAGCAGCCCCCGACAGGGATTAGGCACAGATACGCAGTATTTT. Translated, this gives CASSPRQGLGTDTQYF.